The T cell receptor (beta chain) described here comes from a study of OX40 agonist ivuxolimab in advanced cancers. Study-level information: Partial responses occurred in Three dose-escalation patients, one with hepatocellular carcinoma and two with cutaneous melanoma.

Sequencing was performed with immunoSEQ multiplex PCR; in TCRdb, only in-frame clones are kept and a portion is missing. Of 70,000 to 80,000 clones listed, just under 95% were seen once; the top ten hold approximately 15%. Worth noting for this clone: Its antigen is undetermined.

General study findings and limits: Which antigen the expanded peripheral T cells recognized is unknown.

V was shortened by 1 base and J by 0 bases, with 10 bases between the two germline ends. The CDR3 spans 16 residues. In germline, CDR1 is LNHDA, CDR2 SQIVND (reference sequence). The genes are TRBV19 and TRBJ1-5; D unclear. Material: CD4+ or CD8+ T cells sorted from blood, obtained in a trial of the OX40 agonist ivuxolimab. This receptor was identified in an adult with an advanced solid tumor such as melanoma, head and neck, liver or kidney cancer. The CDR3 region has the DNA TGTGCCAGTAGTATAGGCCCCTTGAGTAGCAATCAGCCCCAGCATTTT. Translated: CASSIGPLSSNQPQHF.